The 25 T cell receptor beta chains presented below share a single source sample, sequenced in a study of post-analysis software for immune sequencing data. General study results and limits: A few TRBV segments (TRBV5-6, TRBV5-1 and TRBV20-1 among them) occurred more frequently in patients than in controls.

cDNA libraries for TCR beta contained unique molecular identifiers. TCRdb processed the PCR reads anew with MiXCR; each CDR3 protein has one entry. The sample shows 450,000 to 650,000 distinct CDR3 sequences, 44% of them seen only once. No antigen has been assigned to these receptors. Sequenced: blood. The receptors here all came from a girl between 10 and 17 years old with multiple sclerosis.

This clonotype has at least ten counts. The rearrangement links TRBV7-2 to TRBJ2-3; D is uncertain. This CDR3 has 11 residues. V lost 1 base and J 8 bases, leaving 4 bases between the germline ends. Germline values: CDR1 SGHTA, CDR2 FQGNSA. CDR3 coding DNA: TGTGCCAGCAGCTTAGGCAGTACGCAGTATTTT. Its protein product is CASSLGSTQYF.

As for this clonotype: One end of the junction fails to match germline, which may point to a read error. The chain couples TRBV10-3 to TRBJ2-1, with D unclear. Germline CDR1 ENHRY, CDR2 SYGVKD. This CDR3 has 13 residues. The CDR3 loop reads CAISGGISDEQLF. CDR3 coding DNA: TGTGCCATCAGTGGTGGGATAAGCGATGAGCAGCTCTTC.

This clonotype has more than one count but fewer than ten. The rearrangement links TRBV20-1 to TRBJ2-3, with unresolved D. Trimming removed 0 bases from V and 0 bases from J, with 28 bases in between. CDR1 and CDR2 (germline): DFQATT, SNEGSKA (reference sequence). The CDR3 length is 21 residues. CDR3 region: CSARDEREPTTHPISTDTQYF. The CDR3 coding sequence is TGCAGTGCTAGAGATGAAAGAGAGCCTACAACCCATCCTATTAGCACAGATACGCAGTATTTT.

This clonotype was seen a few times. V usage is TRBV5-6 and J usage is TRBJ2-1; tentative D call: TRBD2 (5 bases). This CDR3 is built from 15 residues. The ends were cut back, 2 bases at V and 5 bases at J, with 14 bases in the middle. Germline loops: CDR1 SGHDT, CDR2 YYEEEE. CDR3 bases: TGTGCCAGCAGCTTTCGCGGGCCTCGTCACAATGAGCAGTTCTTC. Translated: CASSFRGPRHNEQFF.

This clonotype was seen a handful of times. The rearrangement links TRBV5-1 to TRBJ2-5; 8 bases align to TRBD1. In germline, CDR1 is SGHRS, CDR2 YFSETQ. This CDR3 has 15 amino acids. The V and J ends lost 4 bases and 2 bases, in that order; junction bases with no gene match: 7. CDR3 nucleotides: TGCGCCAGCAGCCGAACGGACAGGGCACAAGAGACCCAGTACTTC. Its protein product is CASSRTDRAQETQYF.

The genes are TRBV7-9 and TRBJ1-5; D gene unclear. CDR1 SEHNR and CDR2 FQNEAQ come from the germline V gene (reference sequence). This CDR3 has 15 residues. V was shortened by 5 bases and J by 2 bases, with 13 bases between the two germline ends. DNA for the CDR3: TGTGCCAGCAGCCAAGACCCCGGGGGCAATCAGCCCCAGCATTTT. Protein sequence: CASSQDPGGNQPQHF.

The chain uses TRBV12-3 or TRBV12-4 and TRBJ2-1; no clear D. The CDR3 is made up of 10 amino acids. Trimming took off 4 bases at V and 12 bases at J, with 7 bases between the two ends. The CDR3 region has the DNA TGTGCCAGCAGTTCTTTAAGGCAGTTCTTC. Translation: CASSSLRQFF.

This clonotype turned up a few times. The rearrangement joins TRBV12-3 or TRBV12-4 to TRBJ2-3; 16 bases align to TRBD2. The CDR3 has 17 residues. Germline trimming cut 8 bases from V and 0 bases from J; bases unmatched to any gene: 5. CDR3 sequence reads: CASWGLAGGPSTDTQYF. For the CDR3, the DNA is TGTGCCAGCTGGGGACTAGCGGGGGGGCCAAGCACAGATACGCAGTATTTT.

The genes are TRBV3-1 and TRBJ2-7, with TRBD2 as a possible D gene (5 bases). V was pared by 3 bases and J by 4 bases, with 16 bases between. Per the germline V gene, CDR1 is LGHDT and CDR2 is YNNKEL (reference sequence). The CDR3 length is 15 residues. CDR3 coding DNA: TGTGCCAGCAGCCAGGGTAGCGTCATACGTTACGAGCAGTACTTC. Encoded protein: CASSQGSVIRYEQYF.

V gene TRBV20-1 combines with J gene TRBJ1-6; 9 nucleotides match TRBD1. CDR3 length: 17 amino acids. The J segment lost 1 base and the V segment lost 0 bases, leaving 4 bases of the junction unmatched. Germline loops: CDR1 DFQATT, CDR2 SNEGSKA (reference sequence). The CDR3 DNA reads TGCAGTGCTAGAGATGGCGACAGGGGGTCCTATAATTCACCCCTCCACTTT. Its protein product is CSARDGDRGSYNSPLHF.

This clonotype was seen just once. The chain uses TRBV12-3 or TRBV12-4 and TRBJ1-1; possible D gene TRBD1, 5 bases. The CDR3 consists of 13 residues. V shed 7 bases and J shed 2 bases, with 11 bases lying between them. As DNA, the CDR3 is TGTGCCAGCAACGGGGGGTATAACACTGAAGCTTTCTTT. This encodes CASNGGYNTEAFF.

The chain uses TRBV7-2 and TRBJ2-3, with 10 bases fitting TRBD2. Germline CDR1 reads SGHTA; CDR2 reads FQGNSA. This CDR3 spans 15 amino acids. V dropped 4 bases and J dropped 4; count of bases not matched to a gene: 5. The CDR3 spells CASSSTSGLADTQYF. CDR3 nucleotide sequence: TGTGCCAGCAGCTCGACTAGCGGGCTGGCAGATACGCAGTATTTT.

As for this clonotype: Relative to the germline gene, one junction end is altered; a read error may explain this. The chain recombines TRBV12-3 or TRBV12-4 with TRBJ2-3; possible D gene TRBD2, 6 bases. The CDR3 runs to 16 residues. In DNA form, the CDR3 reads TGTGCCAGCAATTTATACGGGACTGAGATCACAGATACGCAGTATTTT. This codes for CASNLYGTEITDTQYF.

This clonotype was seen a handful of times. This chain connects TRBV29-1 to TRBJ2-5; either TRBD1 or TRBD2 may fit D (5 bases each). CDR1 and CDR2 (germline): SQVTM, ANQGSEA. The V end was cut by 2 bases, the J end by 5 bases, with 18 bases between. The CDR3 is made up of 15 amino acids. For the CDR3, the DNA is TGCAGCGTTGAACCTCCAACCGGGACCCCGGAGACCCAGTACTTC. This gives the protein CSVEPPTGTPETQYF.

The CDR3 sequence: CASSQDSFSSYEQYF. The CDR3 DNA follows: TGCGCCAGCAGCCAAGATTCCTTCTCCTCCTACGAGCAGTACTTC. The rearrangement uses TRBV4-1 and TRBJ2-7, with D unclear. CDR1 is MGHRA, CDR2 YSYEKL, per germline. V lost 0 bases to trimming and J lost 0 bases, with 9 bases between them. The CDR3 has 15 residues.

V is TRBV12-3 or TRBV12-4 and J is TRBJ1-2; 8 nucleotides match TRBD1. V lost 5 bases and J lost 4; bases outside the gene matches: 12. The CDR3 spans 16 residues. The CDR3 DNA reads as TGTGCCAGCAGTCGAAGACAGGGGCCCTACTTCTATGGCTACACCTTC. The encoded protein is CASSRRQGPYFYGYTF.

The chain couples TRBV7-8 to TRBJ2-2; 14 bases line up with TRBD2. Losses at the gene ends were 3 bases for V and 7 bases for J; bases not matched to a gene: 16. This CDR3 has 20 amino acids. Per the germline V gene, CDR1 is SGHVS and CDR2 is FQNEAQ. The CDR3 bases are TGTGCCAGCAGCTTCCAAACAGGACTAGCGGGAGGCCGGGGTGGCGGGGAGCTGTTTTTT. Translating it yields CASSFQTGLAGGRGGGELFF.

As for this clonotype: Germline is not matched at one junction end, which may reflect a read error. This chain connects TRBV10-3 to TRBJ2-3, with 7 bases matching TRBD1. This CDR3 has 18 amino acids. Germline assignment: CDR1 ENHRY and CDR2 SYGVKD. CDR3 in amino acids: CAIGEIRQGLSPTDTQYF. CDR3 DNA: TGTGCCATCGGTGAGATCAGACAGGGCCTCTCGCCCACAGATACGCAGTATTTT.

This chain connects TRBV12-3 or TRBV12-4 to TRBJ2-1, with D perhaps matching TRBD1 or TRBD2 (6 bases each). This CDR3 has 16 amino acids. V shed 4 bases and J shed 8 bases, with 21 bases lying between them. The CDR3 loop reads CASSSPVGGPGDEQFF. CDR3 bases: TGTGCCAGCAGTTCCCCTGTCGGGGGCCCGGGCGATGAGCAGTTCTTC.

V usage is TRBV12-3 or TRBV12-4 and J usage is TRBJ2-7, with TRBD1 as a possible D gene (6 bases). The CDR3 runs to 12 residues. Trimming took 2 bases from V and 7 from J, leaving 9 bases between them. CDR3 bases: TGTGCCAGCAGTTTAAACAGGGTTGAGCAGTACTTC. Translated, it gives CASSLNRVEQYF.

The chain has TRBV9 and TRBJ2-1; D is ambiguous. Looked up from germline, CDR1 is SGDLS and CDR2 is YYNGEE. V was cut by 4 bases and J by 10 bases, with 12 bases left in between. The CDR3 has 12 amino acids. The CDR3 is CASSPSLGEQFF. The CDR3 DNA follows: TGTGCCAGCAGCCCAAGCCTGGGAGAGCAGTTCTTC. The whole variable domain, remainder taken from reference TRBV9 and TRBJ2-1, is DSGVTQTPKHLITATGQRVTLRCSPRSGDLSVYWYQQSLDQGLQFLIQYYNGEERAKGNILERFSAQQFPDLHSELNLSSLELGDSALYFCASSPSLGEQFFGPGTRLTVL.

The table lists this clonotype with many counts. The J gene is TRBJ2-3, the V gene TRBV5-1, with no clear D. The germline V gene encodes CDR1 SGHRS and CDR2 YFSETQ. V lost 2 bases to trimming and J lost 2 bases, with 6 bases between them. The CDR3 extends over 13 amino acids. The CDR3 spells CASSLIPTDTQYF. CDR3 DNA: TGCGCCAGCAGCTTAATCCCCACAGATACGCAGTATTTT.

The CDR3 region has the DNA TGTGCCAGCACCTTGGTTGTAGGAGGAAGTCTAACTGAAGCTTTCTTT. Translating gives CASTLVVGGSLTEAFF. This sequence joins TRBV3-1 and TRBJ1-1; D remains unclear. The CDR3 covers 16 residues. Per germline, CDR1 LGHDT and CDR2 YNNKEL (reference sequence). The ends were cut back, 7 bases at V and 5 bases at J, with 23 bases in the middle.

The CDR3 DNA reads TGCAGTGCTAGAGATGGTACTAGTAAGCAGTATTTT. Its translation is CSARDGTSKQYF. The V and J genes are TRBV20-1 and TRBJ2-3; D may be TRBD2 (5 bases). The CDR3 runs 12 residues. V was trimmed by 0 bases and J by 11 bases, leaving 12 bases between them. Germline V CDR1 and CDR2: DFQATT, SNEGSKA (reference sequence).

The sample holds a few counts of this clonotype. The V and J genes are TRBV7-2 and TRBJ2-5; a weak D match, TRBD2 (5 bases). The tail of the sequence fits TRBJ2-7 better, so the J call may be wrong. CDR1 and CDR2 (germline): SGHTA, FQGNSA. The CDR3 is made up of 14 amino acids. CDR3 residues: CASSWIRGTYEQYF. The CDR3 DNA reads TGTGCCAGCAGCTGGATTCGGGGAACCTACGAGCAGTACTTC.